This is a list of T cell receptor beta chains from one sample in a study of STAT5B mutations in CD4+ large granular lymphocyte leukemia. The table came from immunoSEQ multiplex PCR; TCRdb's copy has only in-frame clones and leaves some out. The table shows around 50,000 clones, with roughly 80% occurring only once. The sample taken for sequencing was CD4+ T cells from blood buffy coats. The receptors derive from a human donor in good health. The CDR3 runs from the conserved cysteine through the conserved F or W. A D gene is named only where the DNA matches it firmly. Not all rows give a size; the values are once, few, many and, for expanded clones, a class.

J: TRBJ2-7; D: -; size: -; V: TRBV10-1; DNA: TGCGCCAGCAGTGAGGGTACTCCTGGGGGCGAGCAGTACTTC; CDR3: CASSEGTPGGEQYF
J: TRBJ1-4; D: -; size: -; V: TRBV27; DNA: TGTGCCAGCAGTTTGGAGGCAGGGCGGGGAAAACTGTTTTTT; CDR3: CASSLEAGRGKLFF
J: TRBJ2-3; D: -; size: -; V: TRBV5-1; DNA: TGCGCCAGCAGCTTGGCCCCCGCAGATACGCAGTATTTT; CDR3: CASSLAPADTQYF
J: TRBJ2-4; D: -; size: -; V: TRBV5-4; DNA: TGTGCCAGCAGCCGAGGGCAGGGAATCAAATCCCAAAACATTCAGTACTTC; CDR3: CASSRGQGIKSQNIQYF
J: TRBJ1-2; D: -; size: -; V: TRBV28; DNA: TGTGCCAGCAACTCCCAGGGTTTAGCTAACTATGGCTACACCTTC; CDR3: CASNSQGLANYGYTF
J: TRBJ2-2; D: -; size: -; V: TRBV10-1; DNA: TGCGCCAGCAGTGAGGGGTCTATGACTGGGGAGCTGTTTTTT; CDR3: CASSEGSMTGELFF
J: TRBJ2-2; D: -; size: -; V: TRBV5-1; DNA: TGCGCCAGCAGCCCAGGGTTCCGGGAGCGGCACACCGGGGAGCTGTTTTTT; CDR3: CASSPGFRERHTGELFF
J: TRBJ1-2; D: TRBD1; size: -; V: TRBV11-2; DNA: TGTGCCAGCAGCCCCGGGACAGGGAGATATGGCTACACCTTC; CDR3: CASSPGTGRYGYTF
J: TRBJ2-1; D: -; size: -; V: TRBV7-9; DNA: TGTGCCAGCAGCAAAATTGGGACGCAGGGGCCCTTCCTCTACAATGAGCAGTTCTTC; CDR3: CASSKIGTQGPFLYNEQFF
J: TRBJ1-1; D: TRBD1; size: -; V: TRBV11-2; DNA: TGTGCCAGCAGTACGACAGGGGGGTCGTTGTACACTGAAGCTTTCTTT; CDR3: CASSTTGGSLYTEAFF
J: TRBJ2-7; D: -; size: -; V: TRBV2; DNA: TGTGCCAGCAGTTACGGGGGGCACGAGCAGTACTTC; CDR3: CASSYGGHEQYF
J: TRBJ1-2; D: -; size: -; V: TRBV6-5; DNA: TGTGCCAGCAGTCAACCACCCCGGGGCTACACCTTC; CDR3: CASSQPPRGYTF
J: TRBJ2-7; D: -; size: once; V: TRBV7-2; DNA: TGTGCCAGCAGCTCCCCTTTCGGCAGGAGGTCCTACGAGCAGTACTTC; CDR3: CASSSPFGRRSYEQYF
J: TRBJ1-2; D: TRBD1; size: -; V: TRBV4-1; DNA: TGCGCCAGCAGCCATACCACCGACAGGGGGGTCGGTTATGGCTACACCTTC; CDR3: CASSHTTDRGVGYGYTF
J: TRBJ2-3; D: TRBD2; size: medium-sized; V: TRBV10-2; DNA: TGCGCCGCGGCGCTAGCGGGGTTAGGAGATACGCAGTATTTT; CDR3: CAAALAGLGDTQYF
J: TRBJ2-1; D: -; size: -; V: TRBV30; DNA: TGTGCCTGGAGCCCCAGAGTTGAGCAGTTCTTC; CDR3: CAWSPRVEQFF
J: TRBJ2-3; D: -; size: once; V: TRBV5-1; DNA: TGCGCCAGCAGCGTCGGACATCTCACAGATACGCAGTATTTT; CDR3: CASSVGHLTDTQYF
J: TRBJ1-5; D: -; size: -; V: TRBV5-1; DNA: TGCGCCAGCAGCTTGGCCGGGGGACCAAATCAGCCCCAGCATTTT; CDR3: CASSLAGGPNQPQHF
J: TRBJ1-2; D: TRBD1; size: -; V: TRBV29-1; DNA: TGCAGCGTAGACAGGGGGCAAATTCACTATGGCTACACCTTC; CDR3: CSVDRGQIHYGYTF
J: TRBJ2-5; D: -; size: once; V: TRBV19; DNA: TGTGCCAGTAGTATTCAGGTCCAAGAGACCCAGTACTTC; CDR3: CASSIQVQETQYF
J: TRBJ1-1; D: -; size: -; V: TRBV6-5; DNA: TGTGCCAGCAGCAGACGCGAGAACACTGAAGCTTTCTTT; CDR3: CASSRRENTEAFF
J: TRBJ2-3; D: TRBD2; size: -; V: TRBV29-1; DNA: TGCAGCTCAAAACGGGGGGGCGGTACGGATACGCAGTATTTT; CDR3: CSSKRGGGTDTQYF
J: TRBJ2-3; D: TRBD1; size: -; V: TRBV5-1; DNA: TGCGCCAGCAGCATACGTACAGGGGGCACAGATACGCAGTATTTT; CDR3: CASSIRTGGTDTQYF
J: TRBJ1-4; D: -; size: -; V: TRBV6-5; DNA: TGTGCCAGCAGTTACGGGCACAGGGAAAAACTGTTTTTT; CDR3: CASSYGHREKLFF
J: TRBJ2-2; D: -; size: -; V: TRBV10-3; DNA: TGTGCCATCAGTGATGGGTCTAGTATCACCGGGGAGCTGTTTTTT; CDR3: CAISDGSSITGELFF
J: TRBJ1-1; D: -; size: few; V: TRBV11-3; DNA: TGTGCCAGCAGCTTGGACAGTACGACTGAAGCTTTCTTT; CDR3: CASSLDSTTEAFF
J: TRBJ2-5; D: -; size: -; V: TRBV10-3; DNA: TGTGCCATCAGTGAAAGTAGCGAAGAGACCCAGTACTTC; CDR3: CAISESSEETQYF
J: TRBJ2-7; D: -; size: -; V: TRBV11-2; DNA: TGTGCCAGCAGCTGGGGTGACATACTTGACTCCTACGAGCAGTACTTC; CDR3: CASSWGDILDSYEQYF
J: TRBJ1-2; D: -; size: few; V: TRBV14; DNA: TGTGCCAGCAGCCCATCCAGGGACTATGGCTACACCTTC; CDR3: CASSPSRDYGYTF
J: TRBJ2-5; D: TRBD1; size: -; V: TRBV7-6; DNA: TGTGCCAGCAGCTTAGGACCGGGGGACAGGGTTCAAGAGACCCAGTACTTC; CDR3: CASSLGPGDRVQETQYF
J: TRBJ2-2; D: -; size: -; V: TRBV12-2; DNA: TGTGCAAGTCGCTCGCCCCGCGGGGGGGCGGGGACCGGGGAGCTGTTTTTT; CDR3: CASRSPRGGAGTGELFF
J: TRBJ1-4; D: -; size: -; V: TRBV19; DNA: TGTGCCAGTAGTCCCGGCCCGGGGGGCGTTCGGGAAAAACTGTTTTTT; CDR3: CASSPGPGGVREKLFF
J: TRBJ2-1; D: -; size: -; V: TRBV7-2; DNA: TGTGCCAGCAGCTTAGGGGCTCGCTCCTACAATGAGCAGTTCTTC; CDR3: CASSLGARSYNEQFF
J: TRBJ1-5; D: -; size: -; V: TRBV10-1; DNA: TGCGCCTTTAAACCGGCAGGGGTTAGTTTTAGTAGCAATCAGCCCCAGCATTTT; CDR3: CAFKPAGVSFSSNQPQHF
J: TRBJ1-2; D: TRBD1; size: -; V: TRBV7-9; DNA: TGTGCCAGCAAGTCAGTCAGGGGGCCCCTTAACTATGGCTACACCTTC; CDR3: CASKSVRGPLNYGYTF
J: TRBJ2-5; D: -; size: -; V: TRBV6-6; DNA: TGTGCCAGCAGTTACTCGATTCGGGGTGCGGAGACCCAGTACTTC; CDR3: CASSYSIRGAETQYF
J: TRBJ1-1; D: -; size: few; V: TRBV2; DNA: TGTGCCAGCAGTGACAGGTTTGAAGCTTTCTTT; CDR3: CASSDRFEAFF
J: TRBJ2-7; D: TRBD1; size: -; V: TRBV6-5; DNA: TGTGCCAGCAGTTACTCTACAGGGGGCGGGTACGAGCAGTACTTC; CDR3: CASSYSTGGGYEQYF
J: TRBJ2-3; D: -; size: -; V: TRBV6-5; DNA: TGTGCCAGCAGTTACTCGCAAGATACGCAGTATTTT; CDR3: CASSYSQDTQYF
J: TRBJ2-5; D: -; size: -; V: TRBV7-5; DNA: TGTGTCGGGGCGGAGACCCAGTACTTC; CDR3: CVGAETQYF
J: TRBJ1-3; D: -; size: -; V: TRBV5-1; DNA: TGCGCCAGCAGCTTGGAGGGGAGCTCTGGAAACACCATATATTTT; CDR3: CASSLEGSSGNTIYF